Each of the 7 T cell receptor beta chains below was sequenced from the same sample in a study of T cell responses to AZD1222 COVID-19 vaccine. The protocol was immunoSEQ multiplex PCR, while the TCRdb copy is restricted to in-frame clones and leaves out a portion. The sample holds about 170,000 clones, around nine tenths seen once. The source was peripheral blood, collected on day 0 of AZD1222 vaccination. These receptors were obtained from an adult in good health.

This clone is a singleton in its sample. The gene calls are TRBV4-2 and TRBJ1-4; 7 bases line up with TRBD1. Germline loops: CDR1 LGHNA, CDR2 YNFKEQ. Trimming cost V 5 bases and J 6 bases; bases outside gene matches: 6. The CDR3 extends over 14 amino acids. The CDR3 sequence: CASSTTGRDEKLFF. The DNA of the CDR3 is TGTGCCAGCAGCACGACAGGGCGGGATGAAAAACTGTTTTTT.

The chain is built from TRBV27 and TRBJ1-1, with D uncertain. Germline lookup yields CDR1 MNHEY and CDR2 SMNVEV (reference sequence). The CDR3 extends over 14 amino acids. V lost 7 bases to trimming and J lost 4 bases, with 16 bases between them. CDR3 nucleotide sequence: TGTGCCAGCAACGACCTCGGAGTAGCCACTGAAGCTTTCTTT. It translates to CASNDLGVATEAFF.

The V and J genes are TRBV5-4 and TRBJ2-5, with 10 bases that match TRBD2. V was pared by 1 base and J by 1 base, with 7 bases of the junction left unmatched. The germline V gene has CDR1 SGHNT and CDR2 YYREEE (reference sequence). The CDR3 is made up of 17 amino acids. The CDR3 DNA is TGTGCCAGCAGCTTGAGGCTAGCGGGGGATCTCCAAGAGACCCAGTACTTC. Residues: CASSLRLAGDLQETQYF.

The rearrangement joins TRBV5-1 to TRBJ2-2, with 10 bases matching TRBD1. The CDR3 is 15 residues long. V lost 4 bases and J lost 4; bases outside the gene matches: 4. Per the germline V gene, CDR1 is SGHRS and CDR2 is YFSETQ. CDR3 DNA: TGCGCCAGCAGCCCCGGGACAGGGGCCACCGGGGAGCTGTTTTTT. It translates to CASSPGTGATGELFF.

The chain links TRBV6-6 to TRBJ2-3, with TRBD2 matching over 11 bases. After removal of 5 bases from V and 4 bases from J, the junction contained 8 bases not matched to a gene. This CDR3 is built from 16 residues. Germline-derived CDR1 and CDR2 are MNHNY and SVGAGI (reference sequence). CDR3 DNA sequence: TGTGCCAGCAGTGGAATAGCGGGGGGGTTCCCAGATACGCAGTATTTT. Translating it yields CASSGIAGGFPDTQYF.

V usage is TRBV25-1 and J usage is TRBJ1-2, with 7 bases lining up with TRBD1. The junction had 4 bases not matched to a gene; V was cut back by 2 bases and J by 4 bases. Looked up from germline, CDR1 is MGHDK and CDR2 is SYGVNS. The CDR3 runs 14 residues. The CDR3 DNA is TGTGCCAGCAGTGAAACAGGGGCGAGCTATGGCTACACCTTC. Its translation: CASSETGASYGYTF.

This rearrangement joins TRBV7-9 to TRBJ2-3; D ambiguous. The CDR3 consists of 12 residues. Trimming pared 4 bases from V and 6 bases from J, leaving 8 bases between. The V gene's germline CDR1 is SEHNR and CDR2 FQNEAQ (reference sequence). CDR3 loop: CASSSVWDTQYF. In nucleotides, the CDR3 is TGTGCCAGCAGCTCCGTGTGGGATACGCAGTATTTT.